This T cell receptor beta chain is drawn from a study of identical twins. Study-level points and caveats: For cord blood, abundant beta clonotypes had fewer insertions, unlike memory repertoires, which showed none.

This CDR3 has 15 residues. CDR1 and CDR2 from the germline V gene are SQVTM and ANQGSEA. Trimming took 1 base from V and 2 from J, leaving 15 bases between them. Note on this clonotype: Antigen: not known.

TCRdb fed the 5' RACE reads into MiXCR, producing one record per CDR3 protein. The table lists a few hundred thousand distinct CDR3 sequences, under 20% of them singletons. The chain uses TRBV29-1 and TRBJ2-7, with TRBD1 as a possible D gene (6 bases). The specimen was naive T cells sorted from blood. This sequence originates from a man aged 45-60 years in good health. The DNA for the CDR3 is TGCAGCGTTGAAGGGGGCCAGGGGCCCACCTACGAGCAGTACTTC. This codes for CSVEGGQGPTYEQYF.